Reported below is one T cell receptor beta chain. The clone's antigen remains unknown. Base qualities are not provided; no much larger clone lies one nucleotide away. TCRbeta CDR3 regions were amplified from genomic DNA by means of the immunoSEQ Assay, a bias-controlled multiplex PCR. On the study's bioinformatics: Nucleated cell counts per sample were estimated from amplification of reference gene primers within the assay. Sequence reads were collapsed and filtered to measure the absolute abundance of every unique TCRbeta CDR3 rearrangement. For each sample, productive Simpson clonality was calculated as the square root of Simpson's diversity index across productive rearrangements. What TCRdb holds here is the immuneACCESS table cut down to in-frame rearrangements. Part of the clones is not present; checked against another copy, under half of the missing clones reflect an unresolved V gene, and the others are unexplained. Clonal size and the V and J genes are those of that table, whereas D and trimming came from the DNA. The sample data list roughly 500,000 clones, and approximately 85% of these were observed just once. Clones ranked in the top ten supply under 4% of the sample.

Spanning cysteine to phenylalanine, the CDR3 consists of 18 amino acids. Left in the record is the CDR3 DNA by itself, 54 bases read in frame from the first base. Reading the germline V gene gives CDR1 SGDLS and CDR2 YYNGEE. Unmatched junction bases come to 6, with V trimmed by 0 bases and J by 0 bases. The sample belongs to a study of blood T cell repertoires in COVID-19 (dated by TCRdb to the early 2020s). For the wider study: Samples from collaborators originated in the United States, Italy and Spain and spanned both the acute and convalescent phases of COVID-19. The prospective study material was composed of cDNA or gDNA derived from T cells, B-cell-depleted T cells, or PBMCs. The dataset comprised deeply sampled blood TCRbeta repertoires from subjects exposed to, actively infected with, or recovered from COVID-19. The repertoires were released in a freely available public database intended as a resource for research on the immune response to SARS-CoV-2. The samples were drawn from the first 160 participants of the ongoing ImmuneRACE study and from 1,254 subjects provided by 6 global collaborators. A de-identified subject ID, COVID-19 status, age in years and sex were almost always included in the sample metadata. Where available, HLA class I and class II types were obtained from metadata supplied by the sample provider rather than from assay-based typing.

What the work shows at the level of the full study, not this receptor alone: Clinical and demographic metadata were provided uncurated, with the amount varying by source and participant.

Collaborating institutions collected whole blood in K2EDTA tubes following their own protocols. For TCRbeta analysis, collaborator samples were shipped as frozen whole blood, as isolated PBMCs, or as DNA extracted from either sample type. Source material: peripheral blood. The chain uses TRBV9 and TRBJ2-4; a stretch of 10 junction bases matches TRBD2. The sequence was obtained from a human donor in a cohort sampled during active COVID-19. The CDR3 amino acid sequence is: CASSVGLGLAEAKNIQYF. Read as DNA, the sequence is TGTGCCAGCAGCGTAGGTCTCGGACTAGCGGAAGCCAAAAACATTCAGTACTTC.